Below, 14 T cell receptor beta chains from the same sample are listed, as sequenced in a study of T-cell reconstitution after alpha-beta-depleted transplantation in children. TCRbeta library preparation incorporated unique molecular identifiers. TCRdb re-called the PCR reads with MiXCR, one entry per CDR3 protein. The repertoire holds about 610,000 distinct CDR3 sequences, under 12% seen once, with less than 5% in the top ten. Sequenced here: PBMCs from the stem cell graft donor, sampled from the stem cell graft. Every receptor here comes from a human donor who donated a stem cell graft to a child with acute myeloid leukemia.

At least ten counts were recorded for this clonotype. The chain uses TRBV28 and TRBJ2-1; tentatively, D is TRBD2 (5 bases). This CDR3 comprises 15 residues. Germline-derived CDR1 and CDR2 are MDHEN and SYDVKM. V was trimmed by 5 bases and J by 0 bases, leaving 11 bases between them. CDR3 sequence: CASSPTRSSYNEQFF. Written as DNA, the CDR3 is TGTGCCAGCAGTCCAACTAGATCCTCCTACAATGAGCAGTTCTTC.

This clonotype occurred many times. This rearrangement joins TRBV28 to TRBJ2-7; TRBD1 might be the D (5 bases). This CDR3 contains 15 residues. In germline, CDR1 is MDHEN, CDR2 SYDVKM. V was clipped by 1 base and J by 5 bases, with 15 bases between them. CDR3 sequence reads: CASSLYFSRGDEQYF. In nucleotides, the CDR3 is TGTGCCAGCAGTTTATATTTCTCTAGGGGCGACGAGCAGTACTTC.

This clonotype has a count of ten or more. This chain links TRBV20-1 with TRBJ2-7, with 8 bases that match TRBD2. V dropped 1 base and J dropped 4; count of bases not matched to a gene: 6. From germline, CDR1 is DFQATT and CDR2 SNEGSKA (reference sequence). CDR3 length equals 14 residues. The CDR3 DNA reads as TGCAGTGCTAGAGCGGGGCGGGAGGTGTACGAGCAGTACTTC. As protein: CSARAGREVYEQYF.

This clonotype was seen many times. CDR3 residues: CASSLDGDPYNEQFF. The CDR3 DNA follows: TGCGCCAGCAGCTTGGACGGGGATCCCTACAATGAGCAGTTCTTC. The rearrangement joins TRBV5-1 to TRBJ2-1; weak D call: TRBD2 (5 bases). The CDR3 length is 15 residues. CDR1 and CDR2 (germline): SGHRS, YFSETQ. The germline V and J ends were trimmed by 0 bases and 2 bases, with 9 bases remaining between them.

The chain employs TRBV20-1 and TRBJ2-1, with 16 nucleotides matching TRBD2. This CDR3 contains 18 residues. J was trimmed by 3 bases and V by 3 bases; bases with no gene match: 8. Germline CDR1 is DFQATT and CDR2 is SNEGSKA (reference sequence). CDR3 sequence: CSARAPGLAGGHYNEQFF. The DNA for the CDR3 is TGCAGTGCTAGGGCCCCGGGACTAGCGGGAGGGCACTACAATGAGCAGTTCTTC.

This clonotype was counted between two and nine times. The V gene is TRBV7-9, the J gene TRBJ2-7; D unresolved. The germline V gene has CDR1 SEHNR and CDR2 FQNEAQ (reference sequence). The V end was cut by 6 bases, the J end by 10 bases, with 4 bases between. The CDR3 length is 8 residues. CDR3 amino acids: CASSPQYF. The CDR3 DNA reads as TGTGCCAGCAGTCCCCAGTACTTC.

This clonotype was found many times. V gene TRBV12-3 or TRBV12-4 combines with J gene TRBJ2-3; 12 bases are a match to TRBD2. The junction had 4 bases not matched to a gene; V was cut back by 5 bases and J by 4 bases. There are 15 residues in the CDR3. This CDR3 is CASSLTSGSSDTQYF. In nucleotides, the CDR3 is TGTGCCAGCAGTCTGACTAGCGGGAGTTCAGATACGCAGTATTTT.

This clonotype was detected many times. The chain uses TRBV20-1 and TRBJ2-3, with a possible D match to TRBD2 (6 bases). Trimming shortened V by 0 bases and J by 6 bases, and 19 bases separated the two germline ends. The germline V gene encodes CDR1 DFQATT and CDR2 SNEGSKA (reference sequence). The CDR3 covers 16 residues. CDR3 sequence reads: CSAREAYRPGRDTQYF. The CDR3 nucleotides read TGCAGTGCTAGAGAGGCGTACAGACCGGGGAGGGATACGCAGTATTTT.

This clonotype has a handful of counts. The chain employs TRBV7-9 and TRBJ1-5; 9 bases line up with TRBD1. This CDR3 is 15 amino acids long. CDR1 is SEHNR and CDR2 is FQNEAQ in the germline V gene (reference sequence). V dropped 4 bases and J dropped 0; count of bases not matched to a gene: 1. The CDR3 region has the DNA TGTGCCAGCAGCTCGGGACAGGGTAGCAATCAGCCCCAGCATTTT. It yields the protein CASSSGQGSNQPQHF.

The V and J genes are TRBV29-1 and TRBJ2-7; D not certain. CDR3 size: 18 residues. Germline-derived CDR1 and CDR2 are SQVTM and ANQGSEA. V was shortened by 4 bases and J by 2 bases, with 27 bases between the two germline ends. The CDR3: CSVVIGLRRRIPTYEQYF. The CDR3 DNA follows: TGCAGCGTTGTAATTGGGTTACGGCGACGAATCCCGACCTACGAGCAGTACTTC.

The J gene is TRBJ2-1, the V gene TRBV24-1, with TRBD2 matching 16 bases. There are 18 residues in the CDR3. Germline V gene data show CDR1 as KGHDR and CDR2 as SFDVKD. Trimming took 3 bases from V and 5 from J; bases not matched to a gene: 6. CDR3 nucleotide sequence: TGTGCCACCAGTGATCCCGGGACTAGCGGGAGGGTTCACAATGAGCAGTTCTTC. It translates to CATSDPGTSGRVHNEQFF.

CDR3 DNA sequence: TGCGCCAGCAGCCAAGGCAGGGGAATACAGCCCCAGCATTTT. It codes for CASSQGRGIQPQHF. V is TRBV4-3 and J is TRBJ1-5; tentatively, D is TRBD1 (6 bases). CDR3 length: 14 residues. V lost 1 base, J lost 7 bases, and 11 bases lay in between. CDR1 and CDR2 (germline): LGHNA, YSLEER.

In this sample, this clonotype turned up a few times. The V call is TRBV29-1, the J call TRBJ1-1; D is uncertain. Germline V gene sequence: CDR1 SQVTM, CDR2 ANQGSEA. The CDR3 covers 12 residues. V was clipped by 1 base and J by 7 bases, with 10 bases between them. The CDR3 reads CSVEGNGDEAFF. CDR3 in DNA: TGCAGCGTTGAAGGAAACGGGGATGAAGCTTTCTTT.

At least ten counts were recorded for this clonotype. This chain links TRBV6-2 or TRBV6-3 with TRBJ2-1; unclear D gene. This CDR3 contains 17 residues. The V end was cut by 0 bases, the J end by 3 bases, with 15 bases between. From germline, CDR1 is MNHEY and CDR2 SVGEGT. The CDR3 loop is CASSYSRRVGSYNEQFF. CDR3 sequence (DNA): TGTGCCAGCAGTTACTCGAGACGTGTAGGCAGCTACAATGAGCAGTTCTTC.